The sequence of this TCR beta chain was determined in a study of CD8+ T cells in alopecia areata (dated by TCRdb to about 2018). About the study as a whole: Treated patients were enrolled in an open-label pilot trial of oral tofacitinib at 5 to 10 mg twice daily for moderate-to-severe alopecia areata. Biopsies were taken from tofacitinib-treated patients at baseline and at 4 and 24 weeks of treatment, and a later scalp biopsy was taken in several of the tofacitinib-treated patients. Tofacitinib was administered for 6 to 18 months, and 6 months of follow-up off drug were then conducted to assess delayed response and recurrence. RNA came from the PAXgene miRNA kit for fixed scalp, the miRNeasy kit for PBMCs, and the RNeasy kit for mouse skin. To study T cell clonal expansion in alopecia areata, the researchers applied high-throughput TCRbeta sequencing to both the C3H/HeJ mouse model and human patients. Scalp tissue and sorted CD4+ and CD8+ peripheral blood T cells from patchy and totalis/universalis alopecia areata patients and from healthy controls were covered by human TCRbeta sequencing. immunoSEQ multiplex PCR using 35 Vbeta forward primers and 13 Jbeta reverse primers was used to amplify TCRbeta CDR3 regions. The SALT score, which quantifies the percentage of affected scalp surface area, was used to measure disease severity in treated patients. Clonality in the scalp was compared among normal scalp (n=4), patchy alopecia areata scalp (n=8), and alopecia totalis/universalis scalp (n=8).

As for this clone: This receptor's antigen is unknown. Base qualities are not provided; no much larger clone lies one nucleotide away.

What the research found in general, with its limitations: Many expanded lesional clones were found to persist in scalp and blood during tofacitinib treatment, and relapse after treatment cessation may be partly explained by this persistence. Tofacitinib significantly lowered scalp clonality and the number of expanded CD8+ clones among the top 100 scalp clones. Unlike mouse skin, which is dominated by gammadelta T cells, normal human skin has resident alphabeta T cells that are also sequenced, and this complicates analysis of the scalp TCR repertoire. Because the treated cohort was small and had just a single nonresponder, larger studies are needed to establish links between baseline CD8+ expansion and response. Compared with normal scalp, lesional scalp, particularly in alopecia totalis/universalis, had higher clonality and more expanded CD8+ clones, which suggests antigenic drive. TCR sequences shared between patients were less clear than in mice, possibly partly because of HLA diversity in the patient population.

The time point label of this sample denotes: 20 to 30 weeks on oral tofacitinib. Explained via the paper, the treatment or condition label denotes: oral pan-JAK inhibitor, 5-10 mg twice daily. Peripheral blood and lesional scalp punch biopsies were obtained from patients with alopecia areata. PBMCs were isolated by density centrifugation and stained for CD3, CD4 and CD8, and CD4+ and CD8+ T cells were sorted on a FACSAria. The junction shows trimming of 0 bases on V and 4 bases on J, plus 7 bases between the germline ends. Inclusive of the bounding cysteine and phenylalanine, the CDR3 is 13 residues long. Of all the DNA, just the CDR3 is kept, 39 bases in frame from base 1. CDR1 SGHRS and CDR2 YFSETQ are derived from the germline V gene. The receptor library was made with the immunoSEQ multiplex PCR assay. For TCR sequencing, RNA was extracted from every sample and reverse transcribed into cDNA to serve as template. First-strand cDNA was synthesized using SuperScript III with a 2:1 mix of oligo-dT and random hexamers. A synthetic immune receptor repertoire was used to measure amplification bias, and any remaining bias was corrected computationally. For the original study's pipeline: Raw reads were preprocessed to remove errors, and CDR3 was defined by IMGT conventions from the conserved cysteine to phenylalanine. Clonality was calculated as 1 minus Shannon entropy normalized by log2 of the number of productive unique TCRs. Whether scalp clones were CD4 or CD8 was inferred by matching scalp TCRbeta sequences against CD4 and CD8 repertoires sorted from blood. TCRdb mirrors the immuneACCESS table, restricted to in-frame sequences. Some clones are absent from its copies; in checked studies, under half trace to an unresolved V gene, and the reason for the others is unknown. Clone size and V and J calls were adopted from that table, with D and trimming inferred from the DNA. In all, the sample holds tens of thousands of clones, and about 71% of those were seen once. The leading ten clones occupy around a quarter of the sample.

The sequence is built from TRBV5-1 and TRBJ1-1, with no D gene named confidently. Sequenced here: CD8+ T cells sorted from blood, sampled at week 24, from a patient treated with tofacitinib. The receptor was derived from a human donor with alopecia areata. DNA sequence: TGCGCCAGCAGCTTGGTAGGGCCCACTGAAGCTTTCTTT. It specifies CASSLVGPTEAFF.